Below are 24 T cell receptor beta chains sequenced from a single sample in a study of shared clonotypes between healthy human individuals (dated by TCRdb to the early 2020s). Library preparation employed the immunoSEQ multiplex PCR assay. TCRdb took over this immuneACCESS table, retaining in-frame rearrangements with V and J assigned. Such tables are incomplete; in checked studies, under half of the missing clones stem from an unresolved V gene, and the remainder is unexplained. This sample holds a few hundred thousand clones; about 96% were observed only once. 0.25% to 0.35% of the sample lies in the top ten. The sequenced sample was memory CD8+ T cells sorted from blood. The cell subset or site label corresponds to: CD45RO+ cells pooled with CCR7-negative TemRA cells. The receptors were sampled from a man between 25 and 39 years old in good health.

This clone was counted once. This chain connects TRBV12-5 to TRBJ1-2; 11 bases are shared with TRBD1. This CDR3 has 15 residues. CDR1 is LGHNT, CDR2 FRNRAP, per germline. Unmatched junction bases numbered 10, after V lost 6 bases and J lost 7 bases. CDR3 residues: CASGLLPGQGGGYTF. In nucleotides, the CDR3 is TGTGCTAGTGGACTCTTACCGGGACAGGGGGGTGGCTACACCTTC.

The chain joins TRBV10-1 to TRBJ1-5, with D uncertain. The CDR3 extends over 14 amino acids. The germline V and J ends were trimmed by 6 bases and 2 bases, with 11 bases remaining between them. From germline, CDR1 is WNHNN and CDR2 SYGVQD (reference sequence). The CDR3 is CASRDGPCNQPQHF. DNA for the CDR3: TGCGCCAGCAGGGACGGTCCCTGCAATCAGCCCCAGCATTTT.

V gene TRBV28 combines with J gene TRBJ2-7, with 9 bases aligning to TRBD1. The J segment lost 2 bases and the V segment lost 0 bases, leaving 5 bases of the junction unmatched. CDR3 size: 16 residues. Germline V lookup: CDR1 MDHEN, CDR2 SYDVKM. The CDR3 DNA reads as TGTGCCAGCAGTTTATGGGGGACAGGGAACCCCTACGAGCAGTACTTC. Amino acids: CASSLWGTGNPYEQYF.

The rearrangement uses TRBV4-2 and TRBJ2-5, with D perhaps matching TRBD1 or TRBD2 (5 bases each). The CDR3 is made up of 15 amino acids. CDR1 and CDR2 from the germline V gene are LGHNA and YNFKEQ. Trimming took off 4 bases at V and 1 base at J, with 13 bases between the two ends. CDR3 sequence (DNA): TGTGCCAGCAGCCGTCCGGGACCGTCCCAAGAGACCCAGTACTTC. Translating gives CASSRPGPSQETQYF.

The chain links TRBV27 to TRBJ1-5; D gene ambiguous. CDR3 length: 13 amino acids. Germline CDR1 reads MNHEY; CDR2 reads SMNVEV (reference sequence). Trimming shortened V by 2 bases and J by 1 base, and 3 bases separated the two germline ends. The CDR3 coding sequence is TGTGCCAGCAGTTTAGTGAGCAATCAGCCCCAGCATTTT. Its translation is CASSLVSNQPQHF.

This sequence joins TRBV18 and TRBJ2-1; perhaps TRBD2 as D (5 bases). The germline V gene encodes CDR1 KGHSH and CDR2 LQKENI. The CDR3 contains 17 residues. V lost 3 bases and J lost 3, with 18 bases in between. The CDR3 DNA follows: TGTGCCAGCTCACCGAAGTTAAAGCGGCCATTCTACAATGAGCAGTTCTTC. Translation gives CASSPKLKRPFYNEQFF.

The V call is TRBV10-3, the J call TRBJ2-3; D may match TRBD1 or TRBD2 (6 bases each). Trimming took off 8 bases at V and 0 bases at J, with 15 bases between the two ends. Germline CDR1 reads ENHRY; CDR2 reads SYGVKD. The CDR3 covers 15 residues. CDR3 DNA sequence: TGTGCCATCGGGACACTAGCTTCTAGCACAGATACGCAGTATTTT. As protein: CAIGTLASSTDTQYF.

CDR3 in amino acids: CASSLDFEQYF. CDR3 in DNA: TGTGCCAGCAGCTTAGATTTTGAGCAGTACTTC. V usage is TRBV11-2 and J usage is TRBJ2-7; D unresolved. Germline V gene data show CDR1 as SGHAT and CDR2 as FQNNGV. The CDR3 length is 11 residues. V shed 0 bases and J shed 7 bases, with 4 bases lying between them.

CDR3 protein: CASSQVALARAGELFF. The CDR3 region has the DNA TGCGCCAGCAGCCAAGTTGCACTAGCGAGGGCCGGGGAGCTGTTTTTT. V and J are TRBV4-1 and TRBJ2-2; 7 nucleotides match TRBD2. V was clipped by 1 base and J by 6 bases; unmatched bases: 8. Germline V gives CDR1 MGHRA, CDR2 YSYEKL. CDR3 size: 16 residues.

This clone has only one observation. This chain connects TRBV14 to TRBJ2-3, with D uncertain. Trimming shortened V by 1 base and J by 8 bases, and 7 bases separated the two germline ends. The CDR3 runs to 12 residues. The V gene's germline CDR1 is SGHDN and CDR2 FVKESK. The CDR3 DNA is TGTGCCAGCAGCCAAGCTCCGCCTACGCAGTATTTT. This encodes CASSQAPPTQYF. Full variable domain (outside the CDR3, taken from reference TRBV14 and TRBJ2-3): EAGVTQFPSHSVIEKGQTVTLRCDPISGHDNLYWYRRVMGKEIKFLLHFVKESKQDESGMPNNRFLAERTGGTYSTLKVQPAELEDSGVYFCASSQAPPTQYFGPGTRLTVL.

The chain joins TRBV6-5 to TRBJ1-6, with 8 nucleotides matching TRBD1. V gave up 6 bases and J gave up 10 bases; unmatched junction bases: 5. The CDR3 is 13 amino acids. CDR1 is MNHEY and CDR2 is SVGAGI in the germline V gene. The CDR3 sequence is CASRDRAHSPLHF. Here the CDR3 DNA reads TGTGCCAGCAGGGACAGGGCCCACTCACCCCTCCACTTT.

This rearrangement joins TRBV7-9 to TRBJ1-2; no clear D gene. The V and J ends lost 5 bases and 1 base respectively, with 11 bases between them. The CDR3 covers 14 residues. CDR1 is SEHNR, CDR2 FQNEAQ, per germline (reference sequence). This CDR3 reads CASSPSAGNYGYTF. For the CDR3, the DNA is TGTGCCAGCAGCCCGTCAGCTGGTAACTATGGCTACACCTTC. Looking up the rest from reference TRBV7-9 and TRBJ1-2 gives the full variable domain: DTGVSQNPRHKITKRGQNVTFRCDPISEHNRLYWYRQTLGQGPEFLTYFQNEAQLEKSRLLSDRFSAERPKGSFSTLEIQRTEQGDSAMYLCASSPSAGNYGYTFGSGTRLTVV.

This clone was picked up one time. The V and J genes are TRBV15 and TRBJ2-7; unclear D gene. The CDR3 has 15 residues. Germline V gene sequence: CDR1 LNHNV, CDR2 YYDKDF (reference sequence). V lost 5 bases and J 3 bases, leaving 17 bases between the germline ends. CDR3 sequence: CATSRHQITIYEQYF. The DNA for the CDR3 is TGTGCCACCAGCCGACATCAGATAACCATCTACGAGCAGTACTTC.

The chain carries TRBV28 and TRBJ2-7; tentative D call: TRBD1 (7 bases). CDR1 MDHEN and CDR2 SYDVKM come from the germline V gene. V dropped 1 base and J dropped 4 bases, with 11 bases sitting between them. The CDR3 length is 14 residues. This chain's CDR3 is CASSLFAGGYEQYF. The DNA of the CDR3 is TGTGCCAGCAGTTTATTTGCAGGGGGGTACGAGCAGTACTTC.

J is TRBJ2-5 and V is TRBV4-2; 8 bases map to TRBD1. Trimming took 0 bases from V and 4 from J; bases not matched to a gene: 4. This CDR3 has 15 residues. Germline lookup yields CDR1 LGHNA and CDR2 YNFKEQ. The CDR3 nucleotides are TGTGCCAGCAGCCAAGAGAGGCAGGGGGCAGAGACCCAGTACTTC. The encoded protein is CASSQERQGAETQYF.

This chain links TRBV10-3 with TRBJ1-2; D is possibly TRBD1 (6 bases). The CDR3 loop spans 13 amino acids. The germline CDR1 and CDR2 sequences are ENHRY and SYGVKD. The V gene lost 8 bases and the J gene lost 2 bases, with 12 bases spanning the gap. CDR3 nucleotides: TGTGCCATCCGCGCAGGGGCCAACTATGGCTACACCTTC. Translation: CAIRAGANYGYTF.

The chain is built from TRBV25-1 and TRBJ2-5; unclear D gene. The CDR3 spans 14 residues. In germline, CDR1 is MGHDK, CDR2 SYGVNS. Trimming pared 0 bases from V and 5 bases from J, leaving 10 bases between. CDR3 in amino acids: CASSEYIADETQYF. The CDR3 DNA is TGTGCCAGCAGTGAATATATTGCGGACGAGACCCAGTACTTC.

V gene TRBV2 combines with J gene TRBJ2-5; 7 bases line up with TRBD2. Trimming took 0 bases from V and 6 from J; bases not matched to a gene: 4. The CDR3 has 14 amino acids. Germline assignment: CDR1 SNHLY and CDR2 FYNNEI. This CDR3 is CASSEAAGEKTQYF. CDR3 DNA sequence: TGTGCCAGCAGTGAAGCTGCGGGAGAAAAGACCCAGTACTTC.

The chain has TRBV10-2 and TRBJ2-1, with D maybe TRBD1 (6 bases). V lost 8 bases, J lost 1 base, and 9 bases lay in between. Germline CDR1 reads WSHSY; CDR2 reads SAAADI. The CDR3 spans 13 residues. CDR3 DNA: TGCGCCAGCTACAGGGATTCCTACAATGAGCAGTTCTTC. Amino acid sequence: CASYRDSYNEQFF.

This sequence joins TRBV6-1 and TRBJ1-2; TRBD1 is a possible D gene (6 bases). The CDR3 runs 13 residues. V was trimmed by 4 bases and J by 4 bases, leaving 10 bases between them. Germline V gives CDR1 MNHNS, CDR2 SASEGT. The CDR3 region is CASSGLGGYGYTF. CDR3 bases: TGTGCCAGCAGTGGATTAGGGGGCTATGGCTACACCTTC.

The J gene is TRBJ2-7, the V gene TRBV6-1, with a possible D match to TRBD1 (6 bases). Germline CDR1 and CDR2: MNHNS and SASEGT. This CDR3 contains 13 residues. Trimming cost V 2 bases and J 9 bases, with 14 bases left between them. CDR3 amino acids: CASSESRGVRQYF. CDR3 in DNA: TGTGCCAGCAGTGAATCCAGGGGAGTTAGGCAGTACTTC.

The V gene is TRBV14, the J gene TRBJ1-5; TRBD1 might be the D (5 bases). V was cut by 5 bases and J by 5 bases, with 10 bases left in between. CDR3 size: 13 residues. Germline CDR1 and CDR2: SGHDN and FVKESK. DNA of the CDR3: TGTGCCAGCAGCATGGGGGTTTATCAGCCCCAGCATTTT. This translates into CASSMGVYQPQHF.

CDR3 protein: CASSPHLGTSGRYEQFF. The CDR3 DNA reads as TGTGCCAGCTCACCTCACCTAGGGACTAGCGGGAGGTATGAGCAGTTCTTC. The chain couples TRBV18 to TRBJ2-1; 15 nucleotides match TRBD2. CDR1 is KGHSH and CDR2 is LQKENI in the germline V gene. This CDR3 region has 17 residues. The V segment lost 3 bases and the J segment 8 bases; nucleotides outside the gene matches: 8.

The chain couples TRBV5-8 to TRBJ2-3; 11 nucleotides agree with TRBD1. Germline CDR1 and CDR2: SGHTS and YDEGEE. CDR3 length: 15 amino acids. The V segment lost 5 bases and the J segment 4 bases; nucleotides outside the gene matches: 6. CDR3 bases: TGTGCCAGCAGTCAGGACAGGGGGCCGGCAGATACGCAGTATTTT. This encodes CASSQDRGPADTQYF.